A selection of T cell receptor beta chains follows, all from one sample in a study of siplizumab effects on memory and regulatory T cells. Sequencing used immunoSEQ multiplex PCR; TCRdb keeps in-frame clones, though not all of them. The table includes some 80,000 clones, about 95% detected once. The sample comprised CD8+ T cells sorted from blood. The receptors derive from a human donor in good health. CDR3s include the opening cysteine and the closing phenylalanine or tryptophan. Each record gives: D gene, V gene, clone size, J gene, CDR3 DNA, CDR3 protein. The D gene is left open where the match is weak. Clone size is not always given. Where it is, it says once, few, many or a class for expanded clones.

TRBD2,TRBV27,.,TRBJ2-7,TGTGCCAGCAGCCAAGGGACTAGCGGGACCTACGAGCAGTACTTC,CASSQGTSGTYEQYF
TRBD2,TRBV9,.,TRBJ2-1,TGTGCCAGCAGCCACCCCCGGGCTAGCGGGAGGAACAATGAGCAGTTCTTC,CASSHPRASGRNNEQFF
TRBD2,TRBV5-1,.,TRBJ2-5,TGCGCCAGCAGCTTGACTAGCGCGAGTCAAGAGACCCAGTACTTC,CASSLTSASQETQYF
.,TRBV21-1,few,TRBJ2-2,TGTGCCAGCAGCAAAGTTTGGCAAGACGCGAACACCGGGGAGCTGTTTTTT,CASSKVWQDANTGELFF
.,TRBV2,.,TRBJ2-7,TGTGCCAGCAGCGACCCGGGAAGCTCCTACGAGCAGTACTTC,CASSDPGSSYEQYF
TRBD1,TRBV5-1,.,TRBJ2-1,TGCGCCAGCAGCTTGGAGCGACAGGGCGGTGAGCAGTTCTTC,CASSLERQGGEQFF
TRBD2,TRBV6-1,.,TRBJ2-7,TGTGCCAGCAATGGGCTAGCGGACGAGCAGTACTTC,CASNGLADEQYF
.,TRBV10-3,.,TRBJ2-1,TGTGCCATCAGCGACCGGACTACCACTTACAATGAGCAGTTCTTC,CAISDRTTTYNEQFF
TRBD2,TRBV11-2,.,TRBJ2-1,TGTGCCAGCAGCCTAACTAGCGGGAGGTCCTATGAGCAGTTCTTC,CASSLTSGRSYEQFF
.,TRBV19,.,TRBJ2-7,TGTGCCAGTAGTATAGGGATCGAAGCGAGCACCTACGAGCAGTACTTC,CASSIGIEASTYEQYF
.,TRBV27,.,TRBJ2-7,TGTGCCAGCAGTTTATTAGGGGACGAGCAGTACTTC,CASSLLGDEQYF
.,TRBV12-2,.,TRBJ1-5,TGTGCAAGTCGCTCCCCTCGACAGCACGATTTGAAGCATTTT,CASRSPRQHDLKHF
.,TRBV19,.,TRBJ1-5,TGTGCCAGTAGTGGCTTTACAGGGCTCGATCAGCCCCAGCATTTT,CASSGFTGLDQPQHF